This T cell receptor (beta chain) was captured by sequencing in a study of T cells in Graves' hyperthyroidism and ophthalmopathy. Trimming left V 7 bases short and J 8 bases short, with 15 bases between. The CDR3 totals 13 residues. Germline V lookup: CDR1 SNHLY, CDR2 FYNNEI. This clonotype was recorded many times. Amplified regions were TCR beta CDR3 sequences from RNA transcripts. In the first-round RT-PCR of the TCR CDR3, the HTBI primer set was used. Using its own MiXCR run on the multiplex PCR reads, TCRdb lists one record per CDR3 protein. In the table there are about 540,000 distinct CDR3 sequences, roughly 46% of which are singletons.

This TCR derives from a woman under 30 with Graves' hyperthyroidism. This rearrangement joins TRBV2 to TRBJ1-3; D gene ambiguous. The sequenced sample was peripheral blood or thyroid tissue (not recorded which). The CDR3 DNA reads TGTGCCAGCACTCGGGGTCGTGAGGACACCATATATTTT. This encodes CASTRGREDTIYF.